One and the same sample provided the 4 T cell receptor beta chains below, sequenced in a study of glioma-infiltrating T cells after dendritic cell vaccination. Time point reported: after dendritic cell vaccination, including at tumor progression/relapse. TCRdb's table, derived via immunoSEQ multiplex PCR, lists solely in-frame clones and lacks some. The table includes approximately 110,000 clones, 90% detected once. The source material was blood, sampled after dendritic cell vaccination. All receptors come from a human donor with glioblastoma.

The chain is built from TRBV6-5 and TRBJ2-3; TRBD2 matches at 8 bases. J lost 2 bases, V lost 5 bases, and 3 bases had no gene match. The CDR3 sequence is 14 residues long. CDR1 is MNHEY and CDR2 is SVGAGI in the germline V gene. CDR3 sequence: CASSRGGTTDTQYF. DNA for the CDR3: TGTGCCAGCAGTCGGGGGGGAACCACAGATACGCAGTATTTT.

The V call is TRBV7-8, the J call TRBJ2-1; the match to TRBD2 covers 10 bases. The V and J ends lost 1 base and 3 bases, in that order; junction bases with no gene match: 0. The CDR3 is made up of 15 amino acids. Germline CDR1 reads SGHVS; CDR2 reads FQNEAQ. The CDR3 here is CASSLERGGYNEQFF. In DNA form, the CDR3 reads TGTGCCAGCAGCTTAGAGCGGGGGGGCTACAATGAGCAGTTCTTC.

In DNA form, the CDR3 reads TGTGCCACCAGCAGAGAAGGAGGGTACAATGAGCAGTTCTTC. It codes for CATSREGGYNEQFF. The chain links TRBV15 to TRBJ2-1; tentative D call: TRBD2 (6 bases). The CDR3 sequence is 14 residues long. Germline V gene sequence: CDR1 LNHNV, CDR2 YYDKDF (reference sequence). Trimming removed 0 bases from V and 4 bases from J, with 7 bases in between.

This sequence joins TRBV5-1 and TRBJ2-2, with 10 bases identical to TRBD2. The length of the CDR3 is 15 residues. V was pared by 0 bases and J by 7 bases, with 3 bases of the junction left unmatched. Per germline, CDR1 SGHRS and CDR2 YFSETQ. CDR3 in amino acids: CASSLERGGNGELFF. CDR3 bases: TGCGCCAGCAGCTTGGAGCGGGGGGGAAACGGGGAGCTGTTTTTT.